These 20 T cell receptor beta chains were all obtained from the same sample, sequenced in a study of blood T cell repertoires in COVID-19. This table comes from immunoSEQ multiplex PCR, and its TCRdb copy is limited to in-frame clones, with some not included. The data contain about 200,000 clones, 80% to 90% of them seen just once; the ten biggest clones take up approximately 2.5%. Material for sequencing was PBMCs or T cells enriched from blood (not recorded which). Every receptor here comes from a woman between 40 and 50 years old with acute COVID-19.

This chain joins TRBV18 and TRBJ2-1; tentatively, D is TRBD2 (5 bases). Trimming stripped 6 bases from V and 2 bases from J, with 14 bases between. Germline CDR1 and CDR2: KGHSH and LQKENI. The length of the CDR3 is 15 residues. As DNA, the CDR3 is TGTGCCAGCTCCGAGGGAGTAGTTACCTACAATGAGCAGTTCTTC. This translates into CASSEGVVTYNEQFF.

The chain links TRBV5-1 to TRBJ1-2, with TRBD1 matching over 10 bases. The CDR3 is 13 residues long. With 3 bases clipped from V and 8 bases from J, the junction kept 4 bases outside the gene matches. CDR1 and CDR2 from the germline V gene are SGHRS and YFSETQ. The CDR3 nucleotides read TGCGCCAGCAGCTGGGGACAGGGGAGCGGCTACACCTTC. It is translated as CASSWGQGSGYTF. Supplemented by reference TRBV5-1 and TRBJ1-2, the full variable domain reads KAGVTQTPRYLIKTRGQQVTLSCSPISGHRSVSWYQQTPGQGLQFLFEYFSETQRNKGNFPGRFSGRQFSNSRSEMNVSTLELGDSALYLCASSWGQGSGYTFGSGTRLTVV.

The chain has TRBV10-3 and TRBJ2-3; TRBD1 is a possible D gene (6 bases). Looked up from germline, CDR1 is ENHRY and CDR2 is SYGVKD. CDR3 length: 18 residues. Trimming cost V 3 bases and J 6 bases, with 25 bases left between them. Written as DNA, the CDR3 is TGTGCCATCAGTGATCCAACCAGGGGCCCATTCCACAGGGATACGCAGTATTTT. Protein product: CAISDPTRGPFHRDTQYF.

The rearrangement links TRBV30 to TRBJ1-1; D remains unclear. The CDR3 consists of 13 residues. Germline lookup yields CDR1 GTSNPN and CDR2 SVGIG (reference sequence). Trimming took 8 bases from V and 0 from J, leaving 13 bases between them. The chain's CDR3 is CAAGIGMNTEAFF. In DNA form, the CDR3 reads TGTGCCGCCGGGATAGGAATGAACACTGAAGCTTTCTTT.

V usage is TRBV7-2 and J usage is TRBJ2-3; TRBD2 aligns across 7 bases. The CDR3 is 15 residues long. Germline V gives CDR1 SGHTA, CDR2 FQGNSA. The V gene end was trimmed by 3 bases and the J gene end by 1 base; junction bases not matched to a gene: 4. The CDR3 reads CASSFDSGGTDTQYF. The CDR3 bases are TGTGCCAGCAGCTTCGACAGCGGGGGCACAGATACGCAGTATTTT.

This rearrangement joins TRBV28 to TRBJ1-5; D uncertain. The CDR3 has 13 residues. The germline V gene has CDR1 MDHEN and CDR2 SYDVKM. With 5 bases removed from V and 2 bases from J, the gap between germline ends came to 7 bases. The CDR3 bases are TGTGCCAGCAGTACTAGTGGCAATCAGCCCCAGCATTTT. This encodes CASSTSGNQPQHF.

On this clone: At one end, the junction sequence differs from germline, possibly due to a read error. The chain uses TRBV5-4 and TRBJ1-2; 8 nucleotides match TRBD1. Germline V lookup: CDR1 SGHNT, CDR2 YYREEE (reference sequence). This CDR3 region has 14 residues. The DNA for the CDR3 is TGTGCCAGCAGTTTGGTTGGACAGGGAGATGGCTACACCTTC. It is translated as CASSLVGQGDGYTF.

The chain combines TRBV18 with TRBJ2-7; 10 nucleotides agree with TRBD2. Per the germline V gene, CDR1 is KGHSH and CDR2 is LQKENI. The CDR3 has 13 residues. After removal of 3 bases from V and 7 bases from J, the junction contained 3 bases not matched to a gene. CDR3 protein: CASSPGTSVEQYF. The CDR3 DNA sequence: TGTGCCAGCTCACCCGGGACTAGCGTAGAGCAGTACTTC.

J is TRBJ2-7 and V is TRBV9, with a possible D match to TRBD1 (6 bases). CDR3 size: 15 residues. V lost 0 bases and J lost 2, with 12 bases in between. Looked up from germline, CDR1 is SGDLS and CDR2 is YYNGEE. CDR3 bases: TGTGCCAGCAGCGTAGGAGGGGACACTACCTACGAGCAGTACTTC. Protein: CASSVGGDTTYEQYF.

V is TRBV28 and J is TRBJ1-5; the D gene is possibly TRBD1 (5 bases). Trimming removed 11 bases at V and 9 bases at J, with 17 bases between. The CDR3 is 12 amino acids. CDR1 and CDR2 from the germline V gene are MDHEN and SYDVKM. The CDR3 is CAYSGGTGPQHF. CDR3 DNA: TGTGCCTACAGTGGGGGGACTGGGCCCCAGCATTTT.

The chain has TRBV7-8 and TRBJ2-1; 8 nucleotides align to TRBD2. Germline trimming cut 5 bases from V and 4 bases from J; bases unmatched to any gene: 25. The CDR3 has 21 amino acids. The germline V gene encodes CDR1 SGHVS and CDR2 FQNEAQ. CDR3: CASSKEVALAVITDLYNEQFF. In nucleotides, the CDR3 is TGTGCCAGCAGCAAAGAGGTAGCACTAGCGGTGATTACCGACCTTTACAATGAGCAGTTCTTC.

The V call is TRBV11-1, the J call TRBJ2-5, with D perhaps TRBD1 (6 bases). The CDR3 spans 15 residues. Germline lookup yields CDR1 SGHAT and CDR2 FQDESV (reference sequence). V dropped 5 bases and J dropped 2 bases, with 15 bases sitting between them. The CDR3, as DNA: TGTGCCAGCAGCACCCGGACAGACCCGCAAGAGACCCAGTACTTC. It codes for CASSTRTDPQETQYF.

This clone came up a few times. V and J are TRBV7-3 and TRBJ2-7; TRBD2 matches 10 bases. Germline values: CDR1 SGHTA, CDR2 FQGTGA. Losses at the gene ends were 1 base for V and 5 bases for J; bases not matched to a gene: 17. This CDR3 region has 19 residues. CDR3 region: CASSLIYKREGPRGDEQYF. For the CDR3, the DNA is TGTGCCAGCAGCTTAATCTACAAGCGGGAGGGCCCTCGGGGCGACGAGCAGTACTTC.

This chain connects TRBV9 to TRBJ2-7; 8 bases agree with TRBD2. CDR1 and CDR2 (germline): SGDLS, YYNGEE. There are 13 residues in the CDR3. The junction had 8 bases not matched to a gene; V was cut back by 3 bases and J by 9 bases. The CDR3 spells CASSAAGLDRQYF. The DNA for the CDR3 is TGTGCCAGCAGCGCCGCGGGACTAGATAGGCAGTACTTC.

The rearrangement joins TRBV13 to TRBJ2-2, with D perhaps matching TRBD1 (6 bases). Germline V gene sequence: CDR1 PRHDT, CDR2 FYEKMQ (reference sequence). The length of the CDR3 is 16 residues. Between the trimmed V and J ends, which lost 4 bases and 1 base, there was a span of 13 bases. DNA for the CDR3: TGTGCCAGCAGCTCAACCGGGACACTGAACACCGGGGAGCTGTTTTTT. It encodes CASSSTGTLNTGELFF.

The CDR3 DNA sequence: TGCGCCAGCAGCTGGCGAGGGACTAGCGGGGGCACAGATACGCAGTATTTT. Translation gives CASSWRGTSGGTDTQYF. This chain uses TRBV5-1 with TRBJ2-3, with 13 bases aligning to TRBD2. The germline V gene encodes CDR1 SGHRS and CDR2 YFSETQ. The V gene end was trimmed by 3 bases and the J gene end by 1 base; junction bases not matched to a gene: 5. The CDR3 is 17 residues long.

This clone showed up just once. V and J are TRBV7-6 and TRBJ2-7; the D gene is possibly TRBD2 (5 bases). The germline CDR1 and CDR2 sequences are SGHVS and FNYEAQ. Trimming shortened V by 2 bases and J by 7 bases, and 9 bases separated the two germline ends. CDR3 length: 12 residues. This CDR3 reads CASSLPRREQYF. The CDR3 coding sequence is TGTGCCAGCAGCTTACCCCGGAGGGAGCAGTACTTC.

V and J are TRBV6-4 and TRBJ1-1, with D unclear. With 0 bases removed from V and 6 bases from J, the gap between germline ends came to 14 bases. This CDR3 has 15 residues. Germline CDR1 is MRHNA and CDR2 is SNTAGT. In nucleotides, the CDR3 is TGTGCCAGCAGTGACTCAGCGGGCCCAAGGCCTGAAGCTTTCTTT. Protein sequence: CASSDSAGPRPEAFF.

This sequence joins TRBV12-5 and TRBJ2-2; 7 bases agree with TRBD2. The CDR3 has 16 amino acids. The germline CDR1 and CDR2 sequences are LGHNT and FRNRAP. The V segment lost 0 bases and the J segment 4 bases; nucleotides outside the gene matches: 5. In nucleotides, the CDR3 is TGTGCTAGTGGTTTGGTATTGGGGAGGGGCACCGGGGAGCTGTTTTTT. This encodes CASGLVLGRGTGELFF.

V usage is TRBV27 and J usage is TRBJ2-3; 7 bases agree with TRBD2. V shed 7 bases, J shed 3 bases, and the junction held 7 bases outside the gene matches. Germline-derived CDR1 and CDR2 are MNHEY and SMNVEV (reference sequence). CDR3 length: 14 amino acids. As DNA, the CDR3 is TGTGCCAGCAACGGGGGGATTAGGACAGATACGCAGTATTTT. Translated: CASNGGIRTDTQYF.